This T cell receptor beta chain is from a study of fetal regulatory T cell absence and autoimmunity. Study-wide context: Without clinical diabetes, IPEX patients showed exocrine pancreas autoimmunity. Points from the study as a whole: Some top pancreas TCR clones were over 80-fold enriched versus cord blood. The oligoclonal enrichment was interpreted as supporting antigen-driven pancreatic autoimmunity before birth in IPEX syndrome.

This was a survey-level run. The data were produced by immunoSEQ multiplex PCR, yet TCRdb's version contains in-frame clones alone and is incomplete. The table has around 100,000 clones, 72% seen once. V gave up 3 bases and J gave up 7 bases; unmatched junction bases: 10. CDR1 is SGDLS, CDR2 YYNGEE, per germline. The CDR3 runs to 15 residues. About this clone: What it recognizes is unknown.

The specimen was pancreas tissue. The sequence derives from a male donor with IPEX syndrome. The chain carries TRBV9 and TRBJ2-1; 7 nucleotides match TRBD2. CDR3 sequence (DNA): TGTGCCAGCAGCGGCCGGGACTATCGTTATAATGAGCAGTTCTTC. It translates to CASSGRDYRYNEQFF.